This TCR beta chain derives from a study of blood T cell repertoires in COVID-19 (dated by TCRdb to the early 2020s). Study-level background: The collaborator samples originated in the United States, Italy and Spain and spanned the acute and convalescent phases of COVID-19. The repertoires were made available in a free public database intended to serve as a resource for research on the immune response to SARS-CoV-2. Deeply sampled blood TCRbeta repertoires from subjects exposed to, actively infected with, or recovered from COVID-19 were included in the dataset. HLA class I and class II types, where available, came from metadata supplied by the sample provider rather than from assay-based typing. The prospective study material was composed of cDNA or gDNA derived from T cells, B-cell-depleted T cells, or PBMCs. Sample metadata almost always included a de-identified subject ID, COVID-19 status, age in years and sex. The samples were drawn from the first 160 participants of the ongoing ImmuneRACE study and from 1,254 subjects provided by 6 global collaborators. The paper as a whole reports these results and caveats: The amount of clinical and demographic metadata varied by source and participant and was provided uncurated.

Participants in the prospective study were aged roughly 18 to 100 years, lived in 20 to 30 United States geographic areas, and enrolled through a virtual design. In the prospective study, cohorts were assigned on the basis of participant-reported clinical history obtained from a screening survey and a study questionnaire. A participant counted as exposed if, within 2 weeks of entering the study, that participant had been in contact with someone who had a PCR-confirmed or clinician-diagnosed COVID-19 case. Each participant in the prospective study had whole blood, serum and a nasopharyngeal or oropharyngeal swab collected by mobile phlebotomists. Additional blood draws and questionnaires over an approximately 2-month period could optionally be provided by prospective study participants. Prospective study blood samples were shipped either frozen or at room temperature before DNA extraction. Of note for this clone: Its binding antigen is unknown. Per-base qualities were not stored, and no clone one base away is much larger.

Per the germline V gene (reference sequence), GTSNPN is the CDR1 and SVGIG is the CDR2. V is clipped by 3 bases and J by 0 bases, and the sequence between their germline boundaries is 14 bases long. The CDR3, cysteine through phenylalanine, is 15 amino acids long. Only CDR3 DNA remains: 45 bases, in frame from the first base. The immunoSEQ Assay, a bias-controlled multiplex PCR, was used to amplify TCRbeta CDR3 regions from genomic DNA. Processing in the source paper ran as follows. Within the assay, amplification of reference gene primers was used to estimate how many nucleated cells each sample contained. To quantify the absolute abundance of each unique TCRbeta CDR3 rearrangement, sequence reads were collapsed and filtered. For each sample, productive Simpson clonality was calculated as the square root of Simpson's diversity index across productive rearrangements. TCRdb holds this immuneACCESS table with in-frame rearrangements only. Some clones are missing; in checked studies, unresolved V genes explain under half, and the rest has no known cause. V, J and clone size were drawn from that table, and D and trimming were deduced from the DNA. Recorded for this sample are about 140,000 clones; more than 80% of them occurred a single time. 1.5% to 2% of the sample rests with the top ten.

Sample: PBMCs or T cells enriched from blood (not recorded which). Recombination joined TRBV30 with TRBJ1-1; a confident D gene designation cannot be given. The clonotype originates from a woman aged 18-29 years who had been exposed to COVID-19. For the CDR3, the sequence is CAWSPLYPLNTEAFF. The DNA sequence is TGTGCCTGGAGCCCACTATACCCCTTGAACACTGAAGCTTTCTTT. The CDR3, completed at both ends by the reference TRBV30 and TRBJ1-1 genes, gives the full variable domain SQTIHQWPATLVQPVGSPLSLECTVEGTSNPNLYWYRQAAGRGLQLLFYSVGIGQISSEVPQNLSASRPQDRQFILSSKKLLLSDSGFYLCAWSPLYPLNTEAFFGQGTRLTVV.